The clone carrying this T cell receptor beta chain has a count of ten or more. Its antigen is unidentified. One entry per CDR3 protein, called by TCRdb with MiXCR from the RACE reads. Counted here are roughly 140,000 distinct CDR3 sequences, 10% to 15% occurring once; the ten biggest clones make up around 1.4%. The data were obtained in a study of human T cells and chemical hapten exposure. Study-level background: 2% DPC was applied to around 2 cm by around 2 cm of upper inner arm skin for sensitization. Mostly female, the patients presented with alopecia areata, totalis or universalis. Study-level points and caveats: Donor immune responses may differ from healthy people's, since all donors had alopecia.

Noted time point: patch test 2, 6 weeks after DPC sensitization. Treatment reported: therapeutic diphenylcyclopropenone sensitization with weekly scalp DPC. This sequence originates from a woman between 45 and 60 years old with alopecia areata. Some clones in this sample may be carry-over from other donors' samples. The source material was whole blood, sampled in connection with sensitization to the hapten diphenylcyclopropenone (DPC).

The CDR3 protein is CASSQDASGRNPYSYEQYF. The DNA of the CDR3 is TGTGCCAGCAGCCAAGATGCTAGCGGGAGGAATCCCTATTCCTACGAGCAGTACTTC. The rearrangement uses TRBV3-2 and TRBJ2-7; the DNA was not compared with TRBD2, the D call given in the table. TRBV3-2 is labeled a pseudogene. CDR3 size: 19 residues.